One sample yielded the 10 T cell receptor beta chains listed below, sequenced in a study of shared clonotypes between healthy human individuals. Assay used: immunoSEQ multiplex PCR; TCRdb lists only in-frame clones, some missing. The table includes 2 million to 2.5 million clones, almost 96% detected once. Input material: naive CD4+ T cells sorted from blood. Subset in this sample: CD45RA+ positively selected. Receptor source: a man younger than 30 in good health.

Of note for this clone: At the DNA level, this CDR3 is encoded by other sequences in the same sample as well. The CDR3 DNA follows: TGTGCCAGTAGTATACTAGCGGGAGGAGGGGATACGCAGTATTTT. It encodes CASSILAGGGDTQYF. The chain has TRBV19 and TRBJ2-3; 11 bases agree with TRBD2. The germline gives CDR1 LNHDA, CDR2 SQIVND (reference sequence). V dropped 2 bases and J dropped 6; count of bases not matched to a gene: 4. The CDR3 consists of 15 residues. Supplemented by reference TRBV19 and TRBJ2-3, the full variable domain reads DGGITQSPKYLFRKEGQNVTLSCEQNLNHDAMYWYRQDPGQGLRLIYYSQIVNDFQKGDIAEGYSVSREKKESFPLTVTSAQKNPTAFYLCASSILAGGGDTQYFGPGTRLTVL.

The V and J genes are TRBV5-6 and TRBJ2-3, with a possible D match to TRBD2 (6 bases). The V gene lost 2 bases and the J gene lost 4 bases, with 11 bases spanning the gap. The CDR3 loop spans 14 amino acids. Looked up from germline, CDR1 is SGHDT and CDR2 is YYEEEE. DNA for the CDR3: TGTGCCAGCAGCTTCTCCGCTAGCGCAGATACGCAGTATTTT. It encodes CASSFSASADTQYF.

Concerning this clone: Other nucleotide sequences in the sample specify the same CDR3. The rearrangement uses TRBV6-5 and TRBJ1-5, with D possibly matching TRBD1 (6 bases). Germline V gene sequence: CDR1 MNHEY, CDR2 SVGAGI. The CDR3 consists of 15 residues. V lost 0 bases to trimming and J lost 3 bases, with 9 bases between them. CDR3 region: CASSYSTGPNQPQHF. CDR3 coding DNA: TGTGCCAGCAGTTACTCGACAGGCCCCAATCAGCCCCAGCATTTT.

This chain joins TRBV4-2 and TRBJ1-3; 7 nucleotides match TRBD1. Trimming at V came to 1 base and at J to 2 bases, leaving 5 bases not matched to a gene. The CDR3 runs to 16 residues. Germline lookup yields CDR1 LGHNA and CDR2 YNFKEQ. The CDR3 loop reads CASSQGVGGTGNTIYF. CDR3 sequence (DNA): TGTGCCAGCAGCCAAGGGGTAGGGGGCACTGGAAACACCATATATTTT.

The rearrangement uses TRBV7-9 and TRBJ1-2; no firm D call. The CDR3 has 12 residues. Per germline, CDR1 SEHNR and CDR2 FQNEAQ (reference sequence). V was pared by 6 bases and J by 7 bases, with 12 bases between. The CDR3: CASRSNWLGYTF. The CDR3 DNA reads TGTGCCAGCAGGTCCAATTGGCTTGGCTACACCTTC.

The rearrangement joins TRBV5-4 to TRBJ1-1, with D possibly being TRBD1 (6 bases). V was clipped by 4 bases and J by 1 base, with 8 bases between them. Germline V gene data show CDR1 as SGHNT and CDR2 as YYREEE (reference sequence). This CDR3 spans 13 amino acids. CDR3 coding DNA: TGTGCCAGCAGCACGGGACAGAACACTGAAGCTTTCTTT. Its protein is CASSTGQNTEAFF.

The chain links TRBV7-3 to TRBJ2-2, with TRBD2 matching 10 bases. Germline CDR1 reads SGHTA; CDR2 reads FQGTGA. J lost 3 bases, V lost 0 bases, and 1 base had no gene match. CDR3 length: 16 amino acids. The chain's CDR3 is CASSLTGLADTGELFF. Written as DNA, the CDR3 is TGTGCCAGCAGCTTAACTGGACTAGCGGACACCGGGGAGCTGTTTTTT.

The gene calls are TRBV19 and TRBJ1-6, with 7 bases lining up with TRBD1. The CDR3 has 16 residues. The V gene's germline CDR1 is LNHDA and CDR2 SQIVND (reference sequence). With V trimmed by 5 bases and J by 2 bases, 6 bases remained unmatched. CDR3 in amino acids: CASSVAGTAYNSPLHF. CDR3 coding DNA: TGTGCCAGTAGTGTTGCCGGGACAGCCTATAATTCACCCCTCCACTTT.

V is TRBV7-6 and J is TRBJ2-1; TRBD2 is a possible D gene (6 bases). V lost 3 bases to trimming and J lost 6 bases, with 6 bases between them. Germline V gene data show CDR1 as SGHVS and CDR2 as FNYEAQ. CDR3 length: 12 amino acids. DNA for the CDR3: TGTGCCAGCAGCTTCGGGAGCAATGAGCAGTTCTTC. Its protein is CASSFGSNEQFF.

Regarding this clone: Other DNA sequences from this sample encode an identical CDR3 as well. The J gene is TRBJ1-1, the V gene TRBV27; possibly TRBD1 for D (5 bases). V was pared by 6 bases and J by 1 base, with 9 bases between. This CDR3 comprises 13 residues. Germline V gene sequence: CDR1 MNHEY, CDR2 SMNVEV (reference sequence). CDR3 in DNA: TGTGCCAGCAGCCTTCAGGGGAACACTGAAGCTTTCTTT. Protein product: CASSLQGNTEAFF.